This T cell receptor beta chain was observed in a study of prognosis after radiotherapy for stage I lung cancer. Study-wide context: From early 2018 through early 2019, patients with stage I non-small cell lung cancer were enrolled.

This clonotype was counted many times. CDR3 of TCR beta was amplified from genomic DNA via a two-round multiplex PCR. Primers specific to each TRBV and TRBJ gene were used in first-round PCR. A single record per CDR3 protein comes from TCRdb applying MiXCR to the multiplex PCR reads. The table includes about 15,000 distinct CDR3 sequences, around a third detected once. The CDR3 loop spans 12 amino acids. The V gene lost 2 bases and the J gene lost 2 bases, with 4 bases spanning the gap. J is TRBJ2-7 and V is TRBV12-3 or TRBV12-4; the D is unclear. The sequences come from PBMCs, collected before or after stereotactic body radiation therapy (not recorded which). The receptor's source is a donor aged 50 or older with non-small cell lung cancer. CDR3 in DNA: TGTGCCAGCAGTTTACTGACCTACGAGCAGTACTTC. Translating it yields CASSLLTYEQYF.